Below, one TCR beta chain is given with its context. What it recognizes is unknown. This sample is part of a study of radiotherapy plus CTLA-4 blockade in lung cancer. The wider study: In around 17% of patients, objective responses were seen; 31% had disease control.

Study-wide findings and caveats: Expansion in blood of tumor-derived TCR clones was seen after radiotherapy plus ipilimumab.

Produced via immunoSEQ multiplex PCR; TCRdb's table is partial and in-frame only. Counted here are approximately 33,000 clones, 70% to 85% occurring once; the ten biggest clones make up around 7.5%. Here the sequenced sample was peripheral blood, taken from a patient treated with radiotherapy plus ipilimumab. This TCR derives from a human donor with non-small cell lung cancer who had stable disease on radiotherapy plus ipilimumab.

The CDR3 is CASSLSTVNTEAFF. CDR3 DNA: TGTGCCAGCAGCCTCTCGACAGTGAACACTGAAGCTTTCTTT. The chain has TRBV7-9 and TRBJ1-1; tentative D call: TRBD1 (5 bases). Trimming shortened V by 5 bases and J by 0 bases, and 10 bases separated the two germline ends. In germline, CDR1 is SEHNR, CDR2 FQNEAQ (reference sequence). This CDR3 has 14 residues.